These 7 T cell receptor beta chains share one sample of origin, sequenced in a study of cytomegalovirus exposure and HLA in healthy donors. PCR primers comprised 60 Vbeta and 13 Jbeta primers. Libraries were prepared by immunoSEQ multiplex PCR; TCRdb keeps only in-frame clonotypes and omits some of them. The data show 95,000 to 100,000 clones, 75% to 80% seen once. Input material: PBMCs. The source is a female donor in good health and CMV-seronegative.

The chain joins TRBV7-9 to TRBJ1-4, with D possibly being TRBD1 (5 bases). V lost 4 bases, J lost 8 bases, and 23 bases lay in between. The CDR3 contains 17 residues. The germline gives CDR1 SEHNR, CDR2 FQNEAQ (reference sequence). The CDR3 region is CASSSGLLSQGQEKLFF. CDR3 sequence (DNA): TGTGCCAGCAGCTCAGGCCTTTTGTCTCAGGGCCAAGAAAAACTGTTTTTT.

This clone appeared once. The chain combines TRBV5-6 with TRBJ2-7; possibly TRBD1 for D (5 bases). With 0 bases removed from V and 3 bases from J, the gap between germline ends came to 13 bases. The CDR3 has 15 residues. Germline V gene data show CDR1 as SGHDT and CDR2 as YYEEEE. The CDR3 region is CASSLVGGRGYEQYF. The CDR3 coding sequence is TGTGCCAGCAGCTTGGTAGGTGGTAGGGGCTACGAGCAGTACTTC. Using reference TRBV5-6 and TRBJ2-7 for the parts outside the CDR3, the full variable domain is DAGVTQSPTHLIKTRGQQVTLRCSPKSGHDTVSWYQQALGQGPQFIFQYYEEEERQRGNFPDRFSGHQFPNYSSELNVNALLLGDSALYLCASSLVGGRGYEQYFGPGTRLTVT.

The chain combines TRBV6-5 with TRBJ1-3; TRBD1 matches 7 bases. The CDR3 contains 14 residues. Per the germline V gene, CDR1 is MNHEY and CDR2 is SVGAGI. Losses at the gene ends were 8 bases for V and 3 bases for J; bases not matched to a gene: 7. The chain's CDR3 is CASPDRAGGNTIYF. The CDR3 DNA sequence: TGTGCCAGCCCAGACAGGGCGGGTGGAAACACCATATATTTT.

The chain combines TRBV9 with TRBJ2-1, with TRBD2 matching over 8 bases. The CDR3 runs 17 residues. V lost 1 base and J lost 3; bases outside the gene matches: 9. Germline lookup yields CDR1 SGDLS and CDR2 YYNGEE. CDR3 amino acids: CASSVIPGLGFYNEQFF. The DNA for the CDR3 is TGTGCCAGCAGCGTAATCCCGGGACTAGGTTTCTACAATGAGCAGTTCTTC.

This sequence joins TRBV9 and TRBJ2-7, with D hard to call. Germline CDR1 reads SGDLS; CDR2 reads YYNGEE. The CDR3 covers 13 residues. The V and J ends lost 0 bases and 3 bases respectively, with 7 bases between them. The DNA for the CDR3 is TGTGCCAGCAGCGTAGATGGCAGCTACGAGCAGTACTTC. Its protein is CASSVDGSYEQYF.

This chain joins TRBV6-5 and TRBJ2-7, with 13 bases fitting TRBD2. Germline assignment: CDR1 MNHEY and CDR2 SVGAGI. There are 15 residues in the CDR3. J was trimmed by 7 bases and V by 6 bases; bases with no gene match: 9. The CDR3 loop reads CASSPGTSGAGEQYF. For the CDR3, the DNA is TGTGCCAGCAGCCCCGGGACTAGCGGGGCGGGGGAGCAGTACTTC.

The chain joins TRBV5-1 to TRBJ2-1; the D gene is possibly TRBD1 (6 bases). The germline V and J ends were trimmed by 4 bases and 6 bases, with 17 bases remaining between them. Germline V gene lookup returns CDR1 SGHRS and CDR2 YFSETQ. This CDR3 region has 15 residues. CDR3 coding DNA: TGCGCCAGCAGCCCGCGCCAGGGGATTGGCAATGAGCAGTTCTTC. This gives the protein CASSPRQGIGNEQFF.